This T cell receptor (beta chain) was captured by sequencing in a study of T cells in Graves' hyperthyroidism and ophthalmopathy. Study-level points and caveats: Most thyroid clonotypes that were expanded above 0.001 also turned up in blood. The authors' 13 V-J model separated ophthalmopathy from stable hyperthyroidism.

Those with hyperthyroidism were 18 to 65 years old, newly diagnosed, and ill for under 2 months. V dropped 6 bases and J dropped 0 bases, with 12 bases sitting between them. This CDR3 contains 13 residues. Germline V gives CDR1 SQVTM, CDR2 ANQGSEA. This clonotype was counted many times. Its antigen is not known. There were TCR beta CDR3 regions amplified from RNA transcripts. A set of HTBI primers served as the primers for a first-round RT-PCR of the TCR CDR3. Via MiXCR, TCRdb re-called the multiplex PCR reads, giving one row per CDR3 protein. The sample carries hundreds of thousands of distinct CDR3 sequences, around 39% recorded once.

The rearrangement uses TRBV29-1 and TRBJ2-7, with D tentatively TRBD2 (6 bases). The sequence came from a man between 18 and 35 years old with Graves' hyperthyroidism. The specimen sequenced was blood. The CDR3 spells CSVRGGSSYEQYF. The CDR3 bases are TGCAGCGTCCGGGGAGGCAGCTCCTACGAGCAGTACTTC.